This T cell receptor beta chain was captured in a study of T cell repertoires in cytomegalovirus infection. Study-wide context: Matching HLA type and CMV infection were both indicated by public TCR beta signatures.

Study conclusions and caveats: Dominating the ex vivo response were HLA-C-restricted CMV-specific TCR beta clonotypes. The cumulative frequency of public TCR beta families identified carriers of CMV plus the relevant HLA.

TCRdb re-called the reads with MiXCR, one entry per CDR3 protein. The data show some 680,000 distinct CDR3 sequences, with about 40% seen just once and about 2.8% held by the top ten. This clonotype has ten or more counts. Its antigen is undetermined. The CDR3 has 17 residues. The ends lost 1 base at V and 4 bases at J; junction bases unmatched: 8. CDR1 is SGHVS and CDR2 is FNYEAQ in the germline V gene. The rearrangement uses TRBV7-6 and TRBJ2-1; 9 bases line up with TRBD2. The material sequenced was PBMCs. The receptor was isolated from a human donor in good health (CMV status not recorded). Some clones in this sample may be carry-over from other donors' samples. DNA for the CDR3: TGTGCCAGCAGCTTAGGGGTCGGGCTAGCGGGGTACAATGAGCAGTTCTTC. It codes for CASSLGVGLAGYNEQFF.